These 2 T cell receptor beta chains were all obtained from the same sample, sequenced in a study of T cells in Graves' hyperthyroidism and ophthalmopathy. The CDR3 regions of TCR beta were amplified from RNA transcripts. Using the HTBI primer set, a first-round RT-PCR was run on the TCR CDR3. TCRdb itself ran the multiplex PCR reads through MiXCR, one entry per CDR3 protein. The table records around 600,000 distinct CDR3 sequences, about 14% of them present only once. Sequenced input: blood. These receptors were collected from a woman aged 45-65 years with Graves' ophthalmopathy.

The rearrangement links TRBV24-1 to TRBJ2-1; tentatively, D is TRBD1 or TRBD2 (5 bases each). Germline CDR1 and CDR2: KGHDR and SFDVKD. Trimming removed 9 bases from V and 3 bases from J, with 17 bases in between. The CDR3 spans 15 residues. CDR3 sequence: CATSSGTTNYNEQFF. The CDR3 DNA sequence: TGTGCCACCTCCTCCGGGACCACAAACTACAATGAGCAGTTCTTC.

This clonotype has only a few counts. This chain uses TRBV20-1 with TRBJ2-1, with 12 bases aligning to TRBD2. The CDR3 extends over 16 amino acids. V lost 4 bases, J lost 2 bases, and 6 bases stayed unmatched. Germline-derived CDR1 and CDR2 are DFQATT and SNEGSKA (reference sequence). The CDR3 DNA follows: TGCAGTGCTATCAGACTAGCGGGAGACCCCTACAATGAGCAGTTCTTC. Protein product: CSAIRLAGDPYNEQFF.